The 6 T cell receptor beta chains below come from one sample, sequenced in a study of blood T cells in healthy people across ages. It was with a sample-barcoded 5' primer and a J-beta primer mix that a second PCR of roughly 7 to 12 cycles was run. Using its own MiXCR run on the 5' RACE reads, TCRdb lists one record per CDR3 protein. The repertoire includes roughly 500,000 distinct CDR3 sequences, approximately 25% of them detected once, and 8.7% sits in the top ten. This sample was shared with a second study, whose subject was T cells of mothers and their children.

Sequenced: blood. Receptors originate from a boy aged 5 to 17 in good health.

The V call is TRBV12-3 or TRBV12-4, the J call TRBJ1-3, with D perhaps matching TRBD1 (6 bases). V was shortened by 5 bases and J by 4 bases, with 15 bases between the two germline ends. This CDR3 has 15 amino acids. As DNA, the CDR3 is TGTGCCAGCAGTCACTCCGGGGGGGCAGGAAACACCATATATTTT. Protein product: CASSHSGGAGNTIYF.

This clonotype appeared a few times. The chain employs TRBV13 and TRBJ2-2; D call uncertain. Trimming pared 0 bases from V and 4 bases from J, leaving 9 bases between. The CDR3 extends over 15 amino acids. CDR1 PRHDT and CDR2 FYEKMQ come from the germline V gene (reference sequence). The CDR3 region has the DNA TGTGCCAGCAGCTTAGGCCGGTATGCCACCGGGGAGCTGTTTTTT. It is translated as CASSLGRYATGELFF.

There are a few counts of this clonotype. The chain is built from TRBV18 and TRBJ2-1, with 11 positions matching TRBD2. There are 16 residues in the CDR3. J gave up 6 bases and V 3 bases, and 7 bases lay outside the gene matches. Germline CDR1 is KGHSH and CDR2 is LQKENI. The CDR3 DNA sequence: TGTGCCAGCTCACCGGCGACTAGCGGGGAACCCAATGAGCAGTTCTTC. Translation gives CASSPATSGEPNEQFF.

This clonotype has more than one count but fewer than ten. The J gene is TRBJ2-2, the V gene TRBV6-4; D not certain. The CDR3 is 14 amino acids. CDR1 MRHNA and CDR2 SNTAGT come from the germline V gene. V gave up 0 bases and J gave up 4 bases, with 6 bases separating them. The CDR3 DNA reads as TGTGCCAGCAGTGACTCTTCGTTCACCGGGGAGCTGTTTTTT. Its protein product is CASSDSSFTGELFF.

V and J are TRBV4-3 and TRBJ2-7, with 9 bases fitting TRBD1. After removal of 4 bases from V and 1 base from J, the junction contained 5 bases not matched to a gene. The CDR3 runs to 15 residues. The germline V gene has CDR1 LGHNA and CDR2 YSLEER. CDR3 bases: TGCGCCAGCAGCCTTGGGACAGGGCAATCCTACGAGCAGTACTTC. This translates into CASSLGTGQSYEQYF.

The rearrangement links TRBV7-6 to TRBJ2-7, with 12 bases fitting TRBD2. J gave up 5 bases and V 1 base, and 12 bases lay outside the gene matches. The length of the CDR3 is 18 residues. CDR1 is SGHVS, CDR2 FNYEAQ, per germline. The CDR3 region is CASSLEQATSGSFHEQYF. Written as DNA, the CDR3 is TGTGCCAGCAGCTTAGAGCAAGCGACTAGCGGGAGTTTCCACGAGCAGTACTTC.